The 21 T cell receptor beta chains below all came from one sample that was sequenced in a study of shared clonotypes between healthy human individuals. Sequencing used immunoSEQ multiplex PCR; TCRdb keeps in-frame clones, though not all of them. The sample includes over 700,000 clones, roughly 72% of them seen just once. The specimen was memory CD4+ T cells sorted from blood. Subset reported: CD45RA-negative fraction. All receptors come from a young woman in good health.

The chain joins TRBV13 to TRBJ2-1; D possibly corresponds to TRBD1 (5 bases). Germline lookup yields CDR1 PRHDT and CDR2 FYEKMQ (reference sequence). The V end lost 5 bases, the J end lost 6 bases, and 14 bases lay between the germline ends. The CDR3 covers 14 residues. CDR3 coding DNA: TGTGCCAGCAGCATCACAGGAGAACCCAATGAGCAGTTCTTC. Protein sequence: CASSITGEPNEQFF. Filled out from reference TRBV13 and TRBJ2-1, the complete variable domain reads AAGVIQSPRHLIKEKRETATLKCYPIPRHDTVYWYQQGPGQDPQFLISFYEKMQSDKGSIPDRFSAQQFSDYHSELNMSSLELGDSALYFCASSITGEPNEQFFGPGTRLTVL.

This chain links TRBV4-1 with TRBJ2-1, with a tentative D call TRBD2 (6 bases). Germline-derived CDR1 and CDR2 are MGHRA and YSYEKL. V was pared by 0 bases and J by 0 bases, with 21 bases between. The CDR3 runs 20 residues. The CDR3 sequence: CASSQDPSLLAFSSYNEQFF. The CDR3 DNA is TGCGCCAGCAGCCAAGATCCCAGCTTACTAGCCTTTAGCTCCTACAATGAGCAGTTCTTC.

This clone has more than one count but fewer than ten. V and J are TRBV5-4 and TRBJ2-7, with TRBD2 matching 9 bases. The V gene end was trimmed by 3 bases and the J gene end by 7 bases; junction bases not matched to a gene: 11. This CDR3 spans 15 amino acids. Per germline, CDR1 SGHNT and CDR2 YYREEE (reference sequence). CDR3 sequence (DNA): TGTGCCAGCAGCTCCCTCCCGCGGGAGGGCTTTGAGCAGTACTTC. The encoded protein is CASSSLPREGFEQYF. The whole variable domain, filled in from reference TRBV5-4 and TRBJ2-7, reads ETGVTQSPTHLIKTRGQQVTLRCSSQSGHNTVSWYQQALGQGPQFIFQYYREEENGRGNFPPRFSGLQFPNYSSELNVNALELDDSALYLCASSSLPREGFEQYFGPGTRLTVT.

This chain links TRBV4-1 with TRBJ1-1; maybe TRBD1 (6 bases). The length of the CDR3 is 17 residues. Trimming took 1 base from V and 3 from J, leaving 18 bases between them. CDR1 and CDR2 from the germline V gene are MGHRA and YSYEKL. CDR3 protein: CASSQVGGGTGHTEAFF. The CDR3 region has the DNA TGCGCCAGCAGCCAAGTGGGAGGGGGTACGGGTCACACTGAAGCTTTCTTT.

The rearrangement joins TRBV29-1 to TRBJ2-4; 14 nucleotides agree with TRBD2. The trim removed 6 bases at V and 8 bases at J, leaving 9 bases unmatched. CDR1 is SQVTM, CDR2 ANQGSEA, per germline. The CDR3 consists of 15 residues. The CDR3 DNA reads as TGCAGCGTAACCGGGACTAGCGGGAGCTGGGACATTCAGTACTTC. Translated: CSVTGTSGSWDIQYF.

The gene calls are TRBV30 and TRBJ2-7; D might be TRBD2 (6 bases). The CDR3 length is 13 residues. V shed 3 bases and J shed 6 bases, with 15 bases lying between them. Germline V gene sequence: CDR1 GTSNPN, CDR2 SVGIG (reference sequence). The CDR3, as DNA: TGTGCCTGGAGCCGGGGACTTACCGGCGAGCAGTACTTC. Encoded protein: CAWSRGLTGEQYF.

V usage is TRBV11-2 and J usage is TRBJ2-3, with 7 bases that match TRBD1. Germline loops: CDR1 SGHAT, CDR2 FQNNGV. This CDR3 has 14 amino acids. Trimming at V came to 3 bases and at J to 8 bases, leaving 8 bases not matched to a gene. The CDR3 DNA follows: TGTGCCAGCAGCTTCACAGGGGAATACGCTACGCAGTATTTT. Translating gives CASSFTGEYATQYF.

The chain combines TRBV11-2 with TRBJ2-5, with 10 nucleotides matching TRBD1. With 5 bases clipped from V and 7 bases from J, the junction kept 7 bases outside the gene matches. There are 14 residues in the CDR3. CDR1 and CDR2 from the germline V gene are SGHAT and FQNNGV. The CDR3 DNA is TGTGCCAGCAGCCCCGGGACAGGGGAGGGGACCCAGTACTTC. Amino acids: CASSPGTGEGTQYF.

The gene calls are TRBV5-1 and TRBJ2-3; 9 bases fit TRBD1. V lost 4 bases to trimming and J lost 3 bases; unmatched junction nucleotides: 9. Germline CDR1 is SGHRS and CDR2 is YFSETQ. This CDR3 has 16 residues. The CDR3 coding sequence is TGCGCCAGCAGCACGGGACAGGGTTTTTTAACAGATACGCAGTATTTT. Residues: CASSTGQGFLTDTQYF.

The rearrangement links TRBV27 to TRBJ1-2, with 8 bases that match TRBD1. Germline trimming cut 4 bases from V and 5 bases from J; bases unmatched to any gene: 6. The CDR3 consists of 14 residues. Germline V CDR1 and CDR2: MNHEY, SMNVEV (reference sequence). CDR3 DNA sequence: TGTGCCAGCAGTTCCACCGGGACAGGATATGGCTACACCTTC. Translated: CASSSTGTGYGYTF.

The CDR3 is CSGLTSGQNNEQFF. As DNA, the CDR3 is TGCAGCGGCCTTACTAGCGGGCAGAACAATGAGCAGTTCTTC. The chain employs TRBV29-1 and TRBJ2-1; TRBD2 aligns across 9 bases. V trimming: 7 bases; J trimming: 5 bases; junction bases outside the gene matches: 9. CDR1 SQVTM and CDR2 ANQGSEA come from the germline V gene. CDR3 length: 14 residues.

The gene calls are TRBV28 and TRBJ2-7; the D gene is possibly TRBD1 (6 bases). V gave up 6 bases and J gave up 4 bases, with 16 bases separating them. Germline V gene sequence: CDR1 MDHEN, CDR2 SYDVKM. The CDR3 consists of 14 residues. The CDR3 spells CASSQRTALYEQYF. In nucleotides, the CDR3 is TGTGCCAGCAGCCAAAGGACAGCCCTATACGAGCAGTACTTC.

V usage is TRBV30 and J usage is TRBJ2-3, with D possibly matching TRBD2 (6 bases). Germline lookup yields CDR1 GTSNPN and CDR2 SVGIG (reference sequence). This CDR3 is 13 amino acids long. The V and J ends lost 1 base and 2 bases respectively, with 7 bases between them. The CDR3 spells CAWSGGDTDTQYF. In DNA form, the CDR3 reads TGTGCCTGGAGTGGGGGGGACACAGATACGCAGTATTTT.

The chain is built from TRBV11-3 and TRBJ2-7, with D maybe TRBD1 (6 bases). Germline assignment: CDR1 SGHNT and CDR2 YENEEA. The CDR3 length is 13 residues. Deletions cut 3 bases from V and 6 bases from J, with 12 bases between. In nucleotides, the CDR3 is TGTGCCAGCAGCTTGGGGGCAGGCTTCGAGCAGTACTTC. This sequence encodes CASSLGAGFEQYF.

This clone was picked up one time. The V and J genes are TRBV2 and TRBJ1-2; D perhaps matches TRBD1 (5 bases). The ends were cut back, 3 bases at V and 4 bases at J, with 12 bases in the middle. Per germline, CDR1 SNHLY and CDR2 FYNNEI. This CDR3 has 14 residues. CDR3 in amino acids: CASSDRPGGYGYTF. The CDR3 DNA sequence: TGTGCCAGCAGTGATCGGCCCGGGGGCTATGGCTACACCTTC.

This chain joins TRBV2 and TRBJ2-3; TRBD1 is a possible D gene (6 bases). V was pared by 5 bases and J by 0 bases, with 9 bases between. The CDR3 extends over 14 amino acids. Per germline, CDR1 SNHLY and CDR2 FYNNEI. The DNA of the CDR3 is TGTGCCAGCAGTCTACAGGGAAGCACAGATACGCAGTATTTT. This translates into CASSLQGSTDTQYF.

This clone has only a few counts. This sequence joins TRBV27 and TRBJ2-3; 12 bases are shared with TRBD2. This CDR3 has 14 amino acids. Germline V lookup: CDR1 MNHEY, CDR2 SMNVEV (reference sequence). V was pared by 8 bases and J by 6 bases, with 6 bases of the junction left unmatched. Here the CDR3 reads CASRLAGEADTQYF. The CDR3 region has the DNA TGTGCCAGCCGACTAGCGGGAGAGGCGGATACGCAGTATTTT.

Comment on this clone: Other DNA sequences in the sample encode the same CDR3. The genes are TRBV15 and TRBJ1-3, with D unresolved. This CDR3 has 16 amino acids. Trimming removed 0 bases at V and 1 base at J, with 10 bases between. CDR1 and CDR2 from the germline V gene are LNHNV and YYDKDF (reference sequence). CDR3 amino acids: CATSRDVGPSGNTIYF. The CDR3 region has the DNA TGTGCCACCAGCAGAGACGTCGGGCCGTCTGGAAACACCATATATTTT.

This sequence joins TRBV5-1 and TRBJ2-7; 7 bases fit TRBD2. V was pared by 4 bases and J by 3 bases, with 10 bases of the junction left unmatched. Germline V CDR1 and CDR2: SGHRS, YFSETQ. This CDR3 has 15 amino acids. CDR3 region: CASSPVGLADYEQYF. The CDR3 DNA reads TGCGCCAGCAGCCCGGTCGGGCTAGCGGACTACGAGCAGTACTTC.

A remark on this clone: The junction differs from germline at one of its ends, possibly a read error. The chain recombines TRBV4-2 with TRBJ1-2; 10 bases agree with TRBD1. The CDR3 is 15 amino acids. CDR1 is LGHNA and CDR2 is YNFKEQ in the germline V gene. CDR3 residues: CASSQGDRDRGVVAF. The CDR3 nucleotides are TGTGCCAGCAGCCAAGGGGACCGGGACAGGGGAGTAGTAGCCTTC.

In the case of this clone: In the same sample, other DNA sequences code for this CDR3. This sequence joins TRBV6-5 and TRBJ2-7; no clear D gene. V was pared by 2 bases and J by 0 bases, with 8 bases between. The CDR3 length is 14 residues. Looked up from germline, CDR1 is MNHEY and CDR2 is SVGAGI. The chain's CDR3 is CASSYGANSYEQYF. In DNA, the CDR3 is TGTGCCAGCAGTTACGGAGCGAACTCCTACGAGCAGTACTTC.